These T cell receptor beta chains were read from a single sample in a study of T cells expressing NK-cell markers. Following a re-call of the 5' RACE reads, TCRdb has one entry per CDR3 protein and lacks DNA. This repertoire includes more than 400,000 distinct CDR3 sequences. Sequencing was performed on blood T cells: a sorted CD56 or NKG2C T cell subset, CD4+ or CD8+ T cells, or bulk PBMC T cells (not recorded which). The origin of the receptors is a woman aged 18 to 75 in good health. The CDR3 runs from the conserved cysteine through the conserved F or W. Fields, in order: V gene, J gene, CDR3 protein.

>TRBV5-4|TRBJ1-2
CASSPRNNYGYTF
>TRBV3-1|TRBJ2-3
CASSQGGRADGTDTQYF
>TRBV4-2|TRBJ1-5
CASSQDRAGDQPQHF
>TRBV10-2|TRBJ2-3
CASTPSGGAVDTQYF
>TRBV20-1|TRBJ2-1
CSARVPGQRNYNEQFF
>TRBV28|TRBJ2-1
CASSSTFGLYNGGQFF
>TRBV19|TRBJ2-2
CASTPYVGFGELFF
>TRBV12-3/TRBV12-4|TRBJ1-5
CASSPLQGQNQPQHF
>TRBV7-2|TRBJ1-1
CASSYPQGTTEAFF
>TRBV6-5|TRBJ2-2
CASSYRRGSNTGELFF
>TRBV4-1|TRBJ1-4
CASSQDPGSNEKLFF
>TRBV20-1|TRBJ2-5
CSATTSGRVETQYF
>TRBV6-5|TRBJ2-7
CASSSLFRSSYEQYF
>TRBV20-1|TRBJ2-7
CSASMPSGSYEQYF
>TRBV4-3|TRBJ1-4
CASSQGGGPGEKLFF
>TRBV5-1|TRBJ1-3
CASSLAGISRGNTIYF
>TRBV5-1|TRBJ2-3
CASTRTSGGGADTQYF
>TRBV11-2|TRBJ2-3
CASSSGTRGTQYF
>TRBV29-1|TRBJ2-1
CSVILVRNEQFF
>TRBV19|TRBJ1-2
CASSIPAGGPGYTF
>TRBV20-1|TRBJ2-7
CSARDSQRSYEQYF
>TRBV18|TRBJ2-3
CASSPGSSTDTQYF
>TRBV11-2|TRBJ2-1
CASSLEGSGGASYNEQFF
>TRBV18|TRBJ1-3
CASSTSVSGNTIYF
>TRBV29-1|TRBJ2-3
CSVVPGRSTDTQYF
>TRBV23-1|TRBJ2-5
CASSSTGRKETQYF
>TRBV18|TRBJ1-1
CASSPGGDTEAFF
>TRBV20-1|TRBJ2-2
CSARDPGLANTGELFF
>TRBV20-1|TRBJ2-2
CSVGRSTGELFF
>TRBV6-1|TRBJ1-1
CASKPTRGNTEAFF
>TRBV19|TRBJ2-2
CASSIGRIVRTGPGELFF
>TRBV4-1|TRBJ1-5
CASSQVDRGPRQPQHF
>TRBV7-2|TRBJ2-5
CASRVGLGGETQYF
>TRBV12-3/TRBV12-4|TRBJ2-3
CASTLGTTQYF
>TRBV6-1|TRBJ2-1
CASSPPDRLAGVYNEQFF
>TRBV7-6|TRBJ2-1
CASSLGFQTSGRGWDEQFF
>TRBV2|TRBJ2-7
CATTASGVLSYEQYF
>TRBV18|TRBJ2-3
CASSPPVFTDTQYF
>TRBV5-6|TRBJ1-4
CASSLGLTGEKLFF
>TRBV27|TRBJ2-1
CASSFMGVNEQFF
>TRBV29-1|TRBJ2-1
CSGMDGAYNEQFF
>TRBV24-1|TRBJ2-2
CATSAGANTGELFF
>TRBV7-2|TRBJ2-1
CASSLVAYWDEQFF
>TRBV7-3|TRBJ2-1
CASSLLHGATSYNEQFF
>TRBV4-3|TRBJ2-7
CASSQEPAGSYEQYF
>TRBV20-1|TRBJ1-1
CSAYPRSRLEAFF